This TCR beta chain emerged from a study of vaccination and CD4 T cells after COVID-19. The Oncomine TCR Beta short-read assay generated sequence data from the DNA of cultured CD4+ T cells. A single record per CDR3 protein comes from TCRdb applying MiXCR to the PCR reads. The table shows about 14,000 distinct CDR3 sequences, with approximately 21% occurring only once. The V end was cut by 8 bases, the J end by 5 bases, with 15 bases between. This CDR3 is 13 amino acids long. The germline V gene encodes CDR1 MNHEY and CDR2 SVGAGI. Treatment defined: roughly 10-day PBMC culture with coronavirus spike peptide pools or control peptides (ViraFEST assay). In the ViraFEST assay, peptide-pool expansion preceded TCR sequencing of expanded clonotypes. This clonotype was seen a few times. What it binds is unknown. Regarding the study as a whole: Median SARS-CoV-2-reactive clonotype numbers rose nonsignificantly, about 21 to 38. Among reactive clones from convalescent patients, a median about 83% appeared only post-vaccination.

This receptor was taken from a human donor with COVID-19. The sample taken for sequencing was cultured CD4+ T cells from blood. The chain is built from TRBV6-5 and TRBJ2-5; the D gene is possibly TRBD2 (6 bases). The CDR3 DNA is TGTGCCAGCCGTTCTCGGGGGTTGGAGACCCAGTACTTC. This translates into CASRSRGLETQYF.